The 27 T cell receptor beta chains below come from one sample, sequenced in a study of T-cell memory formation after mild COVID-19. Using its own MiXCR run on the 5' RACE reads, TCRdb lists one record per CDR3 protein. In the table there are 200,000 or so distinct CDR3 sequences, approximately 16% of which are singletons. Material for sequencing was PBMCs or a T cell subset sorted from them (not recorded which). The receptors derive from an adult woman who had mild COVID-19 (a few samples of this study predate the infection). Cell type and time point are not known.

V and J are TRBV12-3 or TRBV12-4 and TRBJ1-1; D may be TRBD1 (6 bases). V shed 5 bases and J shed 6 bases, with 16 bases lying between them. The CDR3 loop spans 14 amino acids. CDR3 bases: TGTGCCAGCAGTCTATCTGGAGGGGGGCCTGAAGCTTTCTTT. Translation: CASSLSGGGPEAFF.

The chain uses TRBV5-8 and TRBJ1-2, with TRBD1 as a possible D gene (6 bases). The CDR3 runs 13 residues. Per the germline V gene, CDR1 is SGHTS and CDR2 is YDEGEE. The V end was cut by 2 bases, the J end by 6 bases, with 11 bases between. Here the CDR3 reads CASSFTGTNGYTF. DNA for the CDR3: TGTGCCAGCAGCTTTACAGGGACGAATGGCTACACCTTC.

This chain joins TRBV7-2 and TRBJ2-1; 9 nucleotides line up with TRBD2. Germline CDR1 and CDR2: SGHTA and FQGNSA. The junction had 6 bases not matched to a gene; V was cut back by 5 bases and J by 4 bases. This CDR3 has 15 amino acids. The CDR3 DNA follows: TGTGCCAGCAGCCGTTGGACTAGCGAATACAATGAGCAGTTCTTC. Residues: CASSRWTSEYNEQFF.

The chain employs TRBV12-3 or TRBV12-4 and TRBJ1-2; perhaps TRBD1 as D (5 bases). The V and J ends lost 6 bases and 7 bases respectively, with 12 bases between them. CDR3 length equals 12 residues. CDR3 sequence (DNA): TGTGCCAGCAGCCACGGGAGGGGTGGCTACACCTTC. Amino acid sequence: CASSHGRGGYTF.

This clonotype was counted only a few times. This chain links TRBV27 with TRBJ1-2, with unresolved D. CDR1 and CDR2 from the germline V gene are MNHEY and SMNVEV (reference sequence). Trimming left V 2 bases short and J 5 bases short, with 9 bases between. This CDR3 comprises 13 residues. The CDR3 nucleotides are TGTGCCAGCAGTTTAACACATACGTATGGCTACACCTTC. Protein product: CASSLTHTYGYTF.

To note about this clonotype: This clone may be a read error of a much larger clone one base away. This chain links TRBV4-2 with TRBJ2-5; 8 nucleotides match TRBD1. Germline V lookup: CDR1 LGHNA, CDR2 YNFKEQ. The CDR3 runs to 14 residues. CDR3 loop: CASSRAGQEETRYF. CDR3 DNA sequence: TGTGCCAGCAGCCGGGCGGGACAGGAAGAGACCCGGTACTTC.

This clonotype was recorded at least ten times. The chain employs TRBV20-1 and TRBJ2-2, with D hard to call. This CDR3 has 13 amino acids. The V end was cut by 4 bases, the J end by 0 bases, with 6 bases between. The germline CDR1 and CDR2 sequences are DFQATT and SNEGSKA (reference sequence). The CDR3 region is CSAIHTNTGELFF. The DNA for the CDR3 is TGCAGTGCTATCCATACGAACACCGGGGAGCTGTTTTTT.

The chain carries TRBV25-1 and TRBJ2-5, with 8 nucleotides matching TRBD1. V lost 4 bases to trimming and J lost 3 bases; unmatched junction nucleotides: 10. Germline assignment: CDR1 MGHDK and CDR2 SYGVNS. The CDR3 extends over 16 amino acids. For the CDR3, the DNA is TGTGCCAGCAGTGCCTACCAGGGGGCACTCAAAGAGACCCAGTACTTC. Translating gives CASSAYQGALKETQYF.

CDR3 in amino acids: CASSPTVNIQYF. The CDR3 DNA sequence: TGTGCCAGCTCACCAACGGTAAACATTCAGTACTTC. The chain has TRBV18 and TRBJ2-4, with D uncertain. The CDR3 is 12 residues long. CDR1 KGHSH and CDR2 LQKENI come from the germline V gene. The V gene lost 2 bases and the J gene lost 6 bases, with 5 bases spanning the gap.

This clonotype was counted a few times. This chain uses TRBV3-1 with TRBJ1-1; D remains ambiguous. This CDR3 has 13 residues. Per germline, CDR1 LGHDT and CDR2 YNNKEL (reference sequence). Trimming cost V 2 bases and J 6 bases, with 10 bases left between them. The CDR3 here is CASSQMSGAEAFF. Here the CDR3 DNA reads TGTGCCAGCAGCCAAATGAGTGGTGCTGAAGCTTTCTTT.

CDR3 loop: CASASGTSGRSNEQFF. The CDR3 DNA sequence: TGTGCCAGCGCCTCCGGGACTAGCGGGAGAAGCAATGAGCAGTTCTTC. The chain combines TRBV4-2 with TRBJ2-1; 14 bases match TRBD2. Germline values: CDR1 LGHNA, CDR2 YNFKEQ. V shed 8 bases and J 6 bases; nucleotides not matched to a gene: 9. The CDR3 is made up of 16 amino acids.

This chain joins TRBV30 and TRBJ2-5; 7 bases fit TRBD2. The CDR3 spans 14 residues. The V gene end was trimmed by 0 bases and the J gene end by 5 bases; junction bases not matched to a gene: 6. The germline gives CDR1 GTSNPN, CDR2 SVGIG (reference sequence). Here the CDR3 DNA reads TGTGCCTGGAGTGTACGGAGGACTAGGGAGACCCAGTACTTC. Translation: CAWSVRRTRETQYF.

In its sample, this clonotype was seen a few times. The rearrangement links TRBV7-2 to TRBJ2-7; D is ambiguous. The CDR3 is made up of 14 amino acids. Germline assignment: CDR1 SGHTA and CDR2 FQGNSA. Trimming removed 5 bases at V and 7 bases at J, with 18 bases between. The CDR3 loop reads CASSPRLVYLEQYF. The CDR3 DNA reads as TGTGCCAGCAGCCCCCGGCTAGTTTATTTGGAGCAGTACTTC.

This clonotype was picked up many times. This chain connects TRBV4-3 to TRBJ1-4; D remains ambiguous. This CDR3 has 15 residues. V shed 6 bases and J shed 0 bases, with 11 bases lying between them. Per the germline V gene, CDR1 is LGHNA and CDR2 is YSLEER. DNA for the CDR3: TGCGCCAGCAGGGAAAGGGCCGCAACTAATGAAAAACTGTTTTTT. Translated, it gives CASRERAATNEKLFF.

The chain carries TRBV4-2 and TRBJ2-1; the match to TRBD2 covers 8 bases. Per germline, CDR1 LGHNA and CDR2 YNFKEQ. The CDR3 is 16 residues long. V shed 4 bases and J 0 bases; nucleotides not matched to a gene: 5. The CDR3 protein is CASSRSGVSSYNEQFF. The CDR3 DNA reads TGTGCCAGCAGCCGTAGCGGGGTTAGCTCCTACAATGAGCAGTTCTTC.

The chain couples TRBV11-2 to TRBJ2-7, with 7 bases identical to TRBD1. V shed 4 bases and J 5 bases; nucleotides not matched to a gene: 14. The V gene's germline CDR1 is SGHAT and CDR2 FQNNGV. The CDR3 loop spans 16 amino acids. The CDR3: CASSSSQGTVSNEQYF. The DNA for the CDR3 is TGTGCCAGCAGCTCGTCCCAGGGGACAGTTTCAAACGAGCAGTACTTC.

This chain uses TRBV20-1 with TRBJ2-1; D not resolved. Trimming pared 3 bases from V and 0 bases from J, leaving 9 bases between. Germline-derived CDR1 and CDR2 are DFQATT and SNEGSKA (reference sequence). CDR3 length: 14 amino acids. In DNA form, the CDR3 reads TGCAGTGCTAGGGCCTTAAGCTCCTACAATGAGCAGTTCTTC. Translating gives CSARALSSYNEQFF.

This clonotype was found a few times. This chain uses TRBV19 with TRBJ1-4; 8 bases line up with TRBD1. J was trimmed by 8 bases and V by 0 bases; bases with no gene match: 5. The CDR3 consists of 15 residues. Germline V gene data show CDR1 as LNHDA and CDR2 as SQIVND (reference sequence). CDR3 nucleotides: TGTGCCAGTAGTATAGACGCCAGGGGGCGAGAAAAACTGTTTTTT. Its protein is CASSIDARGREKLFF.

This clonotype was seen more than once but under ten times. The chain carries TRBV20-1 and TRBJ2-7, with D possibly being TRBD2 (7 bases). The CDR3 loop spans 14 amino acids. The germline V gene has CDR1 DFQATT and CDR2 SNEGSKA (reference sequence). V lost 5 bases, J lost 5 bases, and 19 bases lay in between. CDR3 sequence (DNA): TGCAGTGCTCCGCGCCAAGAAGGGGGGGACGAGCAGTACTTC. Its protein is CSAPRQEGGDEQYF.

This clonotype was detected a few times. Here the CDR3 reads CASSQVPGGEQYF. CDR3 coding DNA: TGCGCCAGCAGCCAAGTCCCAGGGGGTGAGCAGTACTTC. The chain recombines TRBV4-3 with TRBJ2-7, with 7 bases identical to TRBD1. The CDR3 totals 13 residues. The J segment lost 7 bases and the V segment lost 1 base, leaving 4 bases of the junction unmatched. CDR1 is LGHNA and CDR2 is YSLEER in the germline V gene.

The V call is TRBV24-1, the J call TRBJ2-7, with D perhaps assigned TRBD1 or TRBD2 (5 bases each). Germline V gene data show CDR1 as KGHDR and CDR2 as SFDVKD. There are 15 residues in the CDR3. Trimming took off 3 bases at V and 3 bases at J, with 14 bases between the two ends. The CDR3 sequence is CATSDGGTTDYEQYF. DNA for the CDR3: TGTGCCACCAGTGATGGGGGAACAACCGACTACGAGCAGTACTTC.

This chain links TRBV29-1 with TRBJ2-1; perhaps TRBD1 as D (5 bases). Germline assignment: CDR1 SQVTM and CDR2 ANQGSEA. V was shortened by 3 bases and J by 4 bases, with 7 bases between the two germline ends. The CDR3 consists of 12 residues. The CDR3 DNA sequence: TGCAGCGTTGAGCCAGGGTACAATGAGCAGTTCTTC. Translation gives CSVEPGYNEQFF.

In its sample, this clonotype ranks as medium-sized. The J gene is TRBJ1-5, the V gene TRBV20-1; 9 bases are shared with TRBD1. V gave up 6 bases and J gave up 4 bases; unmatched junction bases: 13. The germline gives CDR1 DFQATT, CDR2 SNEGSKA (reference sequence). CDR3 length: 16 residues. The CDR3: CSALYAGDRENQPQHF. The CDR3 nucleotides are TGCAGTGCCCTCTACGCTGGGGACAGGGAAAATCAGCCCCAGCATTTT.

This clonotype was recorded many times. The gene calls are TRBV5-1 and TRBJ2-1; D is unresolved. This CDR3 region has 16 residues. The germline gives CDR1 SGHRS, CDR2 YFSETQ. Trimming shortened V by 2 bases and J by 6 bases, and 18 bases separated the two germline ends. The CDR3 bases are TGCGCCAGCAGCTTTAGTTCACCCGTTGTCGGCAATGAGCAGTTCTTC. Its protein product is CASSFSSPVVGNEQFF. The full variable domain, rest sourced from reference TRBV5-1 and TRBJ2-1, is KAGVTQTPRYLIKTRGQQVTLSCSPISGHRSVSWYQQTPGQGLQFLFEYFSETQRNKGNFPGRFSGRQFSNSRSEMNVSTLELGDSALYLCASSFSSPVVGNEQFFGPGTRLTVL.

This clonotype was observed a few times. This chain joins TRBV20-1 and TRBJ1-4, with D perhaps matching TRBD1 (6 bases). Trimming took 3 bases from V and 7 from J, leaving 12 bases between them. This CDR3 comprises 13 residues. CDR1 is DFQATT, CDR2 SNEGSKA, per germline (reference sequence). CDR3 in amino acids: CSASQGRVEKLFF. CDR3 DNA: TGCAGTGCTAGTCAGGGGCGCGTTGAAAAACTGTTTTTT.

The chain carries TRBV3-1 and TRBJ2-4; D gene unclear. Germline V lookup: CDR1 LGHDT, CDR2 YNNKEL (reference sequence). V shed 0 bases and J shed 0 bases, with 15 bases lying between them. The CDR3 loop spans 18 amino acids. For the CDR3, the DNA is TGTGCCAGCAGCCAAGATATAGCCGGCATCCTAGCCAAAAACATTCAGTACTTC. This gives the protein CASSQDIAGILAKNIQYF.

This clonotype came up a few times. The chain combines TRBV19 with TRBJ2-7, with 7 bases lining up with TRBD2. The junction had 10 bases not matched to a gene; V was cut back by 8 bases and J by 6 bases. The germline V gene encodes CDR1 LNHDA and CDR2 SQIVND (reference sequence). The CDR3 totals 13 residues. The CDR3 spells CASGVREFGEQYF. The CDR3 DNA reads TGTGCCAGTGGTGTGCGGGAGTTCGGCGAGCAGTACTTC.